This TCR beta chain was obtained from a study of blood T cell repertoires in COVID-19. Overall study context: The study drew acute and convalescent COVID-19 samples from the United States, Italy and Spain. PBMCs, B-cell-depleted T cells, or T cells were the source of the cDNA or gDNA that made up the material.

In the source study's methods: Reference gene primers were amplified, and this amplification served to estimate nucleated cell counts. Produced via immunoSEQ multiplex PCR; TCRdb's table is partial and in-frame only. Clonal size and the V and J genes are those of that table, whereas D and trimming came from the DNA. The data hold hundreds of thousands of clones, with roughly 90% observed a single time. Germline CDR1 reads SGHKS; CDR2 reads YYEKEE (reference sequence). The ends were cut back, 4 bases at V and 9 bases at J, with 14 bases in the middle. This CDR3 has 14 amino acids. Two consecutive negative NP/OP PCR tests, clearance, or resolved symptoms defined Cohort 3 recovery.

This clonotype was sampled from a man aged 55 to 70 who had recovered from COVID-19. This chain connects TRBV5-5 to TRBJ1-6; TRBD1 might be the D (5 bases). Sequenced input: PBMCs or T cells enriched from blood (not recorded which). CDR3 bases: TGTGCCAGCAGCCGGAGTCAGGGAAGTTCACCCCTCCACTTT. It yields the protein CASSRSQGSSPLHF.